This TCR beta chain was identified in a study of blood T cells in healthy people across ages (dated by TCRdb to between 2015 and 2017). Background on the whole study: In model experiments, template switching captured roughly one uniquely barcoded TCR beta cDNA molecule for every two T cells. Using the same blood draw, the study looked at two additional independent replicas of 1 million unique cDNA reads for two donors, one aged 18 to 30 and the other aged 80 or older. Donors were grouped into four age groups: young (average about 15 years), middle-aged (around 39), aged (approximately 58) and long-lived (less than 85). To track age-related changes in TCR beta repertoire diversity, the study relied on deep sequencing normalized with unique cDNA molecular identifiers. Overall results and qualifications from the work: Estimates of total diversity based on one million sequenced T cells were considered lower bounds and underestimates. Bulk unsorted PBMC profiling prevented conclusive comparison of naive and antigen-experienced compartments. The CMV infection status of donors was not known, potentially confounding age-related changes in expanded clonotypes. Compared with the aged group, the long-lived group had more naive CD4+ T cells, fewer expanded clones and increased TCR diversity, suggesting age selection. Observed TCR beta diversity correlated strongly with the percentage of naive T cells measured by flow cytometry. Observed TCR beta diversity per million T cells fell roughly linearly with age, and a significant reduction was already apparent by age about 36.

From cysteine to phenylalanine, the CDR3 is 12 amino acids long. This entry keeps only the CDR3 DNA: 36 bases, framed from base 1. Trimming takes 5 bases from V and 10 bases from J, and the germline ends sit 12 bases apart. This clonotype came up a few times. Its cognate antigen has yet to be identified. It has no much larger one-base neighbor in the sample; base qualities were not kept. The library was prepared using 5' RACE. Sequencing was carried out with an Illumina HiSeq 2500. A second about 7 to 12 cycle PCR used a sample-barcoded 5' primer and a J-beta primer mix. A template-switch 5' adaptor carrying 12 random nucleotides introduced a unique molecular identifier onto each TCR beta cDNA molecule. Each sample yielded at least 3 million CDR3-containing paired-end reads. The Mint cDNA synthesis kit, primed by a TRBC-specific oligonucleotide, was used to synthesize first-strand cDNA from all RNA. All cDNA was treated with uracil-DNA glycosylase and then went through a first 18-cycle PCR with the universal primers M1SS and BC2_uni_R. The source study handled its data this way. Each sample was normalized by randomly selecting 1 million high-quality reads, each carrying a distinct molecular identifier. Reads sharing molecular identifiers were discarded rather than binned into consensus sequences. MiTCR, run with a Q25 quality threshold and the strictest error-elimination algorithm, handled CDR3 identification, clonotype clustering and error correction. A nonparametric unseen species model with Euler transformation was used to estimate lower-bound total TCR beta diversity. TCRdb cleaned the public reads at Q25 with fastp, built clones with MiXCR and kept in-frame beta chains. Rows merge per CDR3 protein into single entries with the most common DNA and genes. It is TCRdb's table, rather than the study itself, that gives the V and J calls and clone size. This sample gives 1 million or so distinct CDR3 sequences in total; under 30% of them show up just once. The ten largest clones add up to approximately 0.79% of the sample.

The roughly 38 donors, aged roughly 6 to 95 years, were systemically healthy Caucasian individuals from Russia. Each donor gave around 9.8 milliliters of peripheral blood, collected into EDTA-treated Vacutainer tubes. Ficoll-Paque density-gradient centrifugation was used to isolate PBMCs, with at least 6.5 million obtained per sample. Trizol reagent was used to extract total RNA from PBMCs, with at least 5.5 micrograms per sample. The percentages of naive CD45RAhigh/CD27high T cells were determined by flow cytometry on a PBMC aliquot from every donor. Separately, the same data were catalogued under a study of T cells of mothers and their children. The second study's authors report: The donors were nine systemically healthy Caucasian individuals, made up of three mothers and their six children. cDNA synthesis consumed the entire amount of extracted RNA, loaded at about 1.6 ug RNA in each 15 ul reaction. In the second PCR, the M1S primer added sample barcodes and 2-4 random nucleotides. Each mother yielded over 9 million TCR beta CDR3 reads and each child 2.5 million to 3 million reads. Thymic selection shapes the output of TCR recombination in a similar way in related and unrelated pairs, and inherited differences have a minor effect. Normalized repertoire overlap was always slightly but never significantly higher in related than unrelated mother-child pairs. With a sensitivity of approximately 96 clones per million clonotypes, no persistent microchimeric T cell clones were detected. Deep NGS was used in the study to compare the TCR beta repertoires of mothers and children and to look for features that separate related mother-child pairs from unrelated individuals. The mean age was around 42 +/- 4 years for the mothers and about 10 +/- 4 years for the children. After adapters were ligated using NEBNext reagents, the libraries underwent 100+100 nt paired-end sequencing on an Illumina HiSeq 2000. To avoid cross-contamination, the mother libraries and the child libraries were prepared a month apart and sequenced in separate runs. Between roughly 500,000 and 2,100,000 distinct TCR beta clonotypes were identified per donor. Naive TCR beta clonotypes were estimated from low-frequency clonotypes matched to each donor's FACS-determined naive share, without sorting.

This receptor was identified in a girl aged 2 to 9 in good health. The chain links TRBV12-3 or TRBV12-4 with TRBJ2-1, with the D segment identity uncertain. Sequenced material: blood. Read as DNA, the sequence is TGTGCCAGCAGTGTCCGAGCCGGGGAGCAGTTCTTC. Its translation reads: CASSVRAGEQFF.